The 24 T cell receptor beta chains below all came from one sample that was sequenced in a study of blood T cell repertoires in COVID-19. The repertoire was sequenced with immunoSEQ multiplex PCR; TCRdb's copy has only in-frame clones and lacks some. The sample records just over 650,000 clones, 75% to 90% being singletons. Sequencing was done on a sample of peripheral blood. The receptors originated from a woman between 18 and 29 years old with acute or convalescent COVID-19.

The chain couples TRBV9 to TRBJ1-2; weak D call: TRBD1 (5 bases). Germline V CDR1 and CDR2: SGDLS, YYNGEE. The CDR3 runs 14 residues. V dropped 6 bases and J dropped 0 bases, with 12 bases sitting between them. CDR3 loop: CASNPGTANYGYTF. DNA of the CDR3: TGTGCCAGCAACCCAGGGACTGCTAACTATGGCTACACCTTC.

This clone was picked up one time. This chain links TRBV24-1 with TRBJ2-7, with 9 bases lining up with TRBD1. The CDR3 is 14 amino acids. CDR1 KGHDR and CDR2 SFDVKD come from the germline V gene. Losses at the gene ends were 5 bases for V and 2 bases for J; bases not matched to a gene: 3. CDR3 loop: CATSARDRAYEQYF. The CDR3 bases are TGTGCCACCAGTGCTAGGGACAGGGCCTACGAGCAGTACTTC.

CDR3 bases: TGTGCCAGCATGGGCTATCCGAGACGAATCCAAGAGACCCAGTACTTC. It is translated as CASMGYPRRIQETQYF. The chain joins TRBV28 to TRBJ2-5, with D unresolved. There are 16 residues in the CDR3. Germline values: CDR1 MDHEN, CDR2 SYDVKM. V gave up 7 bases and J gave up 1 base, with 19 bases separating them.

The CDR3 coding sequence is TGCGCCAGCAGCCAAGATCTTCTGAGGCAGGGAGGGTCCTACGAGCAGTACTTC. Translating gives CASSQDLLRQGGSYEQYF. The chain uses TRBV4-1 and TRBJ2-7, with 7 bases that match TRBD2. The CDR3 has 18 residues. Germline V gives CDR1 MGHRA, CDR2 YSYEKL. Trimming at V came to 0 bases and at J to 1 base, leaving 12 bases not matched to a gene.

The chain joins TRBV13 to TRBJ2-1, with 10 bases fitting TRBD2. The CDR3 covers 14 residues. CDR1 is PRHDT and CDR2 is FYEKMQ in the germline V gene (reference sequence). V was pared by 0 bases and J by 8 bases, with 1 base of the junction left unmatched. The CDR3 nucleotides are TGTGCCAGCAGCTTAGGACTAGCGGGGCATGAGCAGTTCTTC. This translates into CASSLGLAGHEQFF.

J is TRBJ2-3 and V is TRBV18, with D possibly TRBD2 on 6 matching bases. The V gene lost 5 bases and the J gene lost 2 bases, with 17 bases spanning the gap. CDR3 length: 16 amino acids. CDR1 is KGHSH, CDR2 LQKENI, per germline. CDR3 region: CASSNLGGADTDTQYF. The CDR3 nucleotides are TGTGCCAGCTCAAACCTGGGCGGGGCCGACACAGATACGCAGTATTTT. Full variable domain (outside the CDR3, taken from reference TRBV18 and TRBJ2-3): NAGVMQNPRHLVRRRGQEARLRCSPMKGHSHVYWYRQLPEEGLKFMVYLQKENIIDESGMPKERFSAEFPKEGPSILRIQQVVRGDSAAYFCASSNLGGADTDTQYFGPGTRLTVL.

This clone was picked up a small number of times. This rearrangement joins TRBV27 to TRBJ1-1; possibly TRBD1 for D (6 bases). Germline V gene sequence: CDR1 MNHEY, CDR2 SMNVEV (reference sequence). V dropped 8 bases and J dropped 3 bases, with 13 bases sitting between them. The CDR3 consists of 13 residues. The CDR3 region is CASSQGVDTEAFF. Written as DNA, the CDR3 is TGTGCCAGCTCACAGGGAGTGGACACTGAAGCTTTCTTT.

The chain has TRBV6-5 and TRBJ1-5; possible D gene TRBD1, 5 bases. The CDR3 extends over 14 amino acids. Trimming removed 2 bases at V and 0 bases at J, with 5 bases between. Germline CDR1 is MNHEY and CDR2 is SVGAGI. The CDR3 spells CASSYDSSNQPQHF. The CDR3 DNA follows: TGTGCCAGCAGTTACGACAGTAGCAATCAGCCCCAGCATTTT.

The chain employs TRBV2 and TRBJ2-6, with D uncertain. From germline, CDR1 is SNHLY and CDR2 FYNNEI. V lost 0 bases and J 1 base, leaving 4 bases between the germline ends. The CDR3 extends over 15 amino acids. CDR3 loop: CASSEASSGANVLTF. The CDR3 bases are TGTGCCAGCAGTGAAGCCTCTTCTGGGGCCAACGTCCTGACTTTC.

For the CDR3, the DNA is TGTGCCTGGAGTGTAAGACGGGAAGGGGGCTATGGCTACACCTTC. Protein product: CAWSVRREGGYGYTF. The V gene is TRBV30, the J gene TRBJ1-2, with D perhaps TRBD1 (6 bases). There are 15 residues in the CDR3. Between the trimmed V and J ends, which lost 0 bases and 4 bases, there was a span of 15 bases. Germline V lookup: CDR1 GTSNPN, CDR2 SVGIG (reference sequence).

J is TRBJ1-2 and V is TRBV12-3 or TRBV12-4, with TRBD1 matching 9 bases. This CDR3 spans 13 amino acids. After removal of 6 bases from V and 8 bases from J, the junction contained 7 bases not matched to a gene. The CDR3 reads CASSDGTGRGYTF. The CDR3 DNA is TGTGCCAGCAGCGATGGGACAGGGCGAGGCTACACCTTC.

V and J are TRBV9 and TRBJ2-2; TRBD2 matches 7 bases. The CDR3 covers 16 residues. V lost 0 bases to trimming and J lost 4 bases; unmatched junction nucleotides: 6. Germline loops: CDR1 SGDLS, CDR2 YYNGEE. The CDR3 region has the DNA TGTGCCAGCAGCGTAGTTTCGGGGGGTCTCACCGGGGAGCTGTTTTTT. It specifies CASSVVSGGLTGELFF. The full variable domain, with the rest looked up from reference TRBV9 and TRBJ2-2, is DSGVTQTPKHLITATGQRVTLRCSPRSGDLSVYWYQQSLDQGLQFLIQYYNGEERAKGNILERFSAQQFPDLHSELNLSSLELGDSALYFCASSVVSGGLTGELFFGEGSRLTVL.

The J gene is TRBJ1-1, the V gene TRBV3-1 (or the pseudogene TRBV3-2), with a possible D match to TRBD1 (5 bases). Germline V CDR1 and CDR2: LGHDT, YNNKEL (reference sequence). The length of the CDR3 is 13 residues. V was trimmed by 1 base and J by 3 bases, leaving 6 bases between them. The CDR3 is CASSQGGDTEAFF. The CDR3 DNA reads as TGTGCCAGCAGCCAAGGGGGGGACACTGAAGCTTTCTTT.

In DNA form, the CDR3 reads TGCGCCAGCAGCTTGGAAGGGGTCGACTATGGCTACACCTTC. Translated: CASSLEGVDYGYTF. This chain connects TRBV5-1 to TRBJ1-2, with D possibly TRBD1 on 5 matching bases. Looked up from germline, CDR1 is SGHRS and CDR2 is YFSETQ. The CDR3 runs to 14 residues. Trimming stripped 0 bases from V and 3 bases from J, with 9 bases between.

The chain couples TRBV3-1 (or the pseudogene TRBV3-2) to TRBJ1-6, with D tentatively TRBD1 (5 bases). Deletions cut 8 bases from V and 9 bases from J, with 23 bases between. CDR3 size: 16 residues. Germline assignment: CDR1 LGHDT and CDR2 YNNKEL (reference sequence). CDR3 in amino acids: CASRSYGQGIGSPLHF. The CDR3 DNA is TGTGCCAGCCGGTCCTATGGGCAGGGTATAGGTTCACCCCTCCACTTT.

This clone occurred once. This chain joins TRBV12-3 or TRBV12-4 and TRBJ2-1, with unresolved D. The CDR3 is 11 amino acids. V lost 5 bases, J lost 7 bases, and 6 bases lay in between. The CDR3 sequence is CASSLTNEQFF. The CDR3 nucleotides read TGTGCCAGCAGTCTCACAAATGAGCAGTTCTTC.

The count of this clone is one. The rearrangement joins TRBV19 to TRBJ2-7, with D perhaps matching TRBD1 (6 bases). V lost 3 bases to trimming and J lost 3 bases, with 18 bases between them. This CDR3 is 16 amino acids long. CDR1 is LNHDA, CDR2 SQIVND, per germline (reference sequence). DNA of the CDR3: TGTGCCAGTAGTATCTCGAACACAGGGCTCGGCTACGAGCAGTACTTC. Protein product: CASSISNTGLGYEQYF.

The J gene is TRBJ2-1, the V gene TRBV27; TRBD2 agrees at 7 bases. CDR1 and CDR2 (germline): MNHEY, SMNVEV (reference sequence). The CDR3 has 15 amino acids. V was clipped by 7 bases and J by 0 bases; unmatched bases: 6. CDR3 sequence reads: CASNSAGPSYNEQFF. CDR3 DNA sequence: TGTGCCAGCAATTCAGCGGGGCCCTCCTACAATGAGCAGTTCTTC.

This rearrangement joins TRBV9 to TRBJ2-3; D remains unclear. The CDR3 is made up of 14 amino acids. Germline CDR1 reads SGDLS; CDR2 reads YYNGEE. The V gene lost 2 bases and the J gene lost 2 bases, with 9 bases spanning the gap. CDR3 nucleotides: TGTGCCAGCAGCGTGTTCCCCCACACAGATACGCAGTATTTT. Its protein is CASSVFPHTDTQYF.

The genes are TRBV4-1 and TRBJ1-1; D remains ambiguous. Germline CDR1 MGHRA, CDR2 YSYEKL. V lost 1 base to trimming and J lost 6 bases, with 12 bases between them. The CDR3 length is 14 residues. The CDR3 is CASSQVVSRAEAFF. CDR3 coding DNA: TGCGCCAGCAGCCAAGTCGTCTCGAGGGCTGAAGCTTTCTTT.

The genes are TRBV2 and TRBJ1-1; 9 nucleotides agree with TRBD1. V was pared by 4 bases and J by 4 bases, with 10 bases of the junction left unmatched. The length of the CDR3 is 16 residues. Per the germline V gene, CDR1 is SNHLY and CDR2 is FYNNEI. The chain's CDR3 is CASSARDRGTGTEAFF. CDR3 nucleotide sequence: TGTGCCAGCAGTGCCCGAGACAGGGGGACGGGCACTGAAGCTTTCTTT.

With respect to this clone: Other DNA sequences in this sample translate to the same CDR3. The chain is built from TRBV19 and TRBJ2-7; the match to TRBD1 covers 8 bases. CDR3 size: 14 residues. V was clipped by 3 bases and J by 1 base; unmatched bases: 2. Germline V gene sequence: CDR1 LNHDA, CDR2 SQIVND (reference sequence). For the CDR3, the DNA is TGTGCCAGTAGTATTGGACAGGGATCCTACGAGCAGTACTTC. Translation: CASSIGQGSYEQYF.

This clone was counted a single time. V and J are TRBV5-1 and TRBJ2-5, with 10 bases matching TRBD2. Germline lookup yields CDR1 SGHRS and CDR2 YFSETQ. The CDR3 extends over 14 amino acids. The V gene end was trimmed by 2 bases and the J gene end by 3 bases; junction bases not matched to a gene: 1. CDR3 residues: CASSFGTSEETQYF. The CDR3 region has the DNA TGCGCCAGCAGCTTCGGGACTAGCGAAGAGACCCAGTACTTC.

The V gene is TRBV5-5, the J gene TRBJ2-1, with D perhaps matching TRBD1 (5 bases). V lost 2 bases, J lost 0 bases, and 12 bases lay in between. The CDR3 sequence is 16 residues long. CDR1 is SGHKS, CDR2 YYEKEE, per germline (reference sequence). Here the CDR3 DNA reads TGTGCCAGCAGCTTTCTAAGTGACAGCTCCTACAATGAGCAGTTCTTC. Amino acids: CASSFLSDSSYNEQFF.